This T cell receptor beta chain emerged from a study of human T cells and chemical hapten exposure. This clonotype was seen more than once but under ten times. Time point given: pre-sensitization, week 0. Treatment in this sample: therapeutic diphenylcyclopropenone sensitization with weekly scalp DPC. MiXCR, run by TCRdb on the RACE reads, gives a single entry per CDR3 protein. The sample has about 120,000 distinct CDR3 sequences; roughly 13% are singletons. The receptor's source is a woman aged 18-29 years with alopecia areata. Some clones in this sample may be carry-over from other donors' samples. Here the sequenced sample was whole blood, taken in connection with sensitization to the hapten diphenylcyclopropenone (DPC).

CDR3 coding DNA: TGTGCCAGTAGTATCCCAGGGGATGGCTACACCTTC. Protein product: CASSIPGDGYTF. This chain links TRBV19 with TRBJ1-2, with a possible D match to TRBD1 (6 bases). From germline, CDR1 is LNHDA and CDR2 SQIVND (reference sequence). V lost 3 bases and J 6 bases, leaving 8 bases between the germline ends. The CDR3 sequence is 12 residues long.